This passage covers 6 T cell receptor beta chains from one sample sequenced in a study of cytomegalovirus exposure and HLA in healthy donors. Use of 60 Vbeta and 13 Jbeta primers characterized the PCR. The method was immunoSEQ multiplex PCR; TCRdb's version includes in-frame clones alone and lacks a portion of them. In the table there are fewer than 80,000 clones, about 68% of which are singletons. Input material: PBMCs. The source of these receptors is a woman between 45 and 65 years old in good health and CMV-seropositive.

The chain joins TRBV27 to TRBJ1-2; D is undetermined. This CDR3 region has 13 residues. V was trimmed by 6 bases and J by 3 bases, leaving 11 bases between them. Germline V gene lookup returns CDR1 MNHEY and CDR2 SMNVEV (reference sequence). CDR3 nucleotides: TGTGCCAGCAGCCAAGACGCGGACTATGGCTACACCTTC. It codes for CASSQDADYGYTF.

This clone was observed a handful of times. The chain carries TRBV4-1 and TRBJ1-5, with a tentative D call TRBD1 (6 bases). The CDR3 sequence is 18 residues long. Looked up from germline, CDR1 is MGHRA and CDR2 is YSYEKL. Trimming removed 1 base from V and 0 bases from J, with 16 bases in between. DNA of the CDR3: TGCGCCAGCAGCCAAGTCCCCCCGGGACAAGATAGCAATCAGCCCCAGCATTTT. Its translation: CASSQVPPGQDSNQPQHF.

The CDR3 here is CASSSPYAGGNEQFF. In DNA, the CDR3 is TGCGCCAGCAGCTCCCCGTATGCGGGGGGAAATGAGCAGTTCTTC. This chain uses TRBV5-1 with TRBJ2-1; 8 nucleotides align to TRBD2. V lost 3 bases to trimming and J lost 7 bases; unmatched junction nucleotides: 9. Germline V gene data show CDR1 as SGHRS and CDR2 as YFSETQ. This CDR3 region has 15 residues.

V is TRBV5-4 and J is TRBJ1-2; D remains unclear. Germline loops: CDR1 SGHNT, CDR2 YYREEE (reference sequence). Trimming removed 0 bases at V and 0 bases at J, with 6 bases between. The CDR3 is 14 residues long. This CDR3 reads CASSLDQTNYGYTF. The CDR3 bases are TGTGCCAGCAGCTTGGATCAGACTAACTATGGCTACACCTTC.

The CDR3, as DNA: TGTGCAAGTCGCCCTAGACTAGCGGGGCTCTTCTCCTACAATGAGCAGTTCTTC. It codes for CASRPRLAGLFSYNEQFF. The chain employs TRBV12-2 and TRBJ2-1; the listed D gene, TRBD2, was not tested against the DNA. TRBV12-2 is annotated as a pseudogene. This CDR3 comprises 18 residues.

The chain couples TRBV9 to TRBJ1-3; no reliable D call. The CDR3 has 16 amino acids. Trimming shortened V by 2 bases and J by 0 bases, and 12 bases separated the two germline ends. Germline V gene lookup returns CDR1 SGDLS and CDR2 YYNGEE. The CDR3 coding sequence is TGTGCCAGCAGCGTGAGCGGGCCCTTCTCTGGAAACACCATATATTTT. Encoded protein: CASSVSGPFSGNTIYF.